Presented here are 21 T cell receptor beta chains from one specimen sequenced in a study of CD4 and CD8 cells across lung adenocarcinoma regions listed by TCRdb under 2018. Library method: PCR. Sequencing used a HiSeq X Ten. The public reads were reanalyzed by TCRdb: fastp trimming at Q25, MiXCR alignment, in-frame beta chains only. Every CDR3 protein is listed once, alongside the most common genes and DNA of its rows. The sample includes 16,000 or so distinct CDR3 sequences, with just under 55% observed a single time. The biggest ten clones account for around a third of the sample. Sequencing was carried out using CD8+ T cells from the center of a lung tumor. In light of the paper, this sample's cell subset or site label describes: tumor center region. Receptors originate from a female donor with lung adenocarcinoma. The CD4 and CD8 labels of this study may be unreliable.

As to this clonotype: At one of its ends the junction is not consistent with the germline gene, which may arise from a read error. J is TRBJ2-3 and V is TRBV6-1, with D possibly matching TRBD2 (5 bases). Germline CDR1 reads MNHNS; CDR2 reads SASEGT. The CDR3 has 14 residues. CDR3 protein: CGSSEARAKDTQYF. CDR3 sequence (DNA): TGCGGCAGCAGTGAAGCGCGGGCCAAAGACACGCAGTATTTC.

The V gene is TRBV6-1, the J gene TRBJ1-2; tentative D call: TRBD1 (6 bases). V gave up 4 bases and J gave up 4 bases, with 13 bases separating them. This CDR3 region has 14 residues. From germline, CDR1 is MNHNS and CDR2 SASEGT. CDR3 sequence reads: CASSARTDLYGYTF. CDR3 DNA sequence: TGTGCCAGCAGTGCTAGGACAGATCTCTATGGCTACACCTTC.

The rearrangement joins TRBV5-5 to TRBJ1-1, with D perhaps TRBD1 (5 bases). The CDR3 contains 12 residues. Germline lookup yields CDR1 SGHKS and CDR2 YYEKEE (reference sequence). V gave up 2 bases and J gave up 3 bases, with 5 bases separating them. In nucleotides, the CDR3 is TGTGCCAGCAGCTTACAGGACACTGAAGCTTTCTTT. Translating gives CASSLQDTEAFF. Based on the CDR3 plus reference TRBV5-5 and TRBJ1-1, the full variable domain is DAGVTQSPTHLIKTRGQQVTLRCSPISGHKSVSWYQQVLGQGPQFIFQYYEKEERGRGNFPDRFSARQFPNYSSELNVNALLLGDSALYLCASSLQDTEAFFGQGTRLTVV.

V and J are TRBV6-4 and TRBJ2-3, with TRBD2 matching 8 bases. The trim removed 2 bases at V and 5 bases at J, leaving 9 bases unmatched. The CDR3 covers 16 residues. Per the germline V gene, CDR1 is MRHNA and CDR2 is SNTAGT. The chain's CDR3 is CASSDQAGAPGDTQYF. The CDR3 DNA reads TGTGCCAGCAGTGACCAAGCGGGGGCCCCGGGAGATACGCAGTATTTT.

Only a few counts were recorded for this clonotype. The rearrangement joins TRBV10-2 to TRBJ2-1, with no clear D. Gene TRBJ2-7 matches the end of the DNA better, so the J call may be wrong. The CDR3 is 15 residues long. The germline V gene has CDR1 WSHSY and CDR2 SAAADI. The CDR3 here is CASSSPSMINYEQYF. The CDR3 bases are TGCGCCAGCAGTAGCCCCAGTATGATAAACTACGAGCAGTACTTC.

This clonotype was detected ten times or more. The rearrangement joins TRBV6-4 to TRBJ2-1; the match to TRBD2 covers 8 bases. Per the germline V gene, CDR1 is MRHNA and CDR2 is SNTAGT. With V trimmed by 0 bases and J by 6 bases, 7 bases remained unmatched. The CDR3 loop spans 16 amino acids. CDR3 sequence reads: CASSDSASGGFNEQFF. CDR3 DNA sequence: TGTGCCAGCAGTGACTCTGCCAGCGGGGGTTTCAATGAGCAGTTCTTC.

The rearrangement uses TRBV9 and TRBJ2-1; 10 bases map to TRBD1. Trimming removed 3 bases from V and 6 bases from J; junction bases left unmatched: 3. Germline assignment: CDR1 SGDLS and CDR2 YYNGEE. This CDR3 has 14 amino acids. CDR3 sequence: CASSAWTGGNEQFF. CDR3 in DNA: TGTGCCAGCAGCGCCTGGACAGGGGGCAATGAGCAGTTCTTC.

The sample holds many counts of this clonotype. This chain connects TRBV12-3 or TRBV12-4 to TRBJ2-5; TRBD1 matches 10 bases. J gave up 2 bases and V 6 bases, and 6 bases lay outside the gene matches. The CDR3 has 15 amino acids. The CDR3 DNA is TGTGCCAGCAGCCTAGGACAGGGGGTTCAAGAGACCCAGTACTTC. Amino acids: CASSLGQGVQETQYF.

At least ten counts were recorded for this clonotype. J is TRBJ2-4 and V is TRBV6-4; maybe TRBD1 (5 bases). CDR1 is MRHNA and CDR2 is SNTAGT in the germline V gene. V was clipped by 6 bases and J by 1 base, with 16 bases between them. This CDR3 comprises 16 residues. CDR3 nucleotides: TGTGCCAGCAGGGGGATGTTCCAGGGCGCCAAAAACATTCAGTACTTC. Residues: CASRGMFQGAKNIQYF.

In this sample, this clonotype is medium-sized. The CDR3 DNA sequence: TGTGCCAGCAGCTTTGGACTAGAAGCGGATACGCAGTATTTT. Its translation: CASSFGLEADTQYF. This sequence joins TRBV11-2 and TRBJ2-3; 7 bases are a match to TRBD2. The V segment lost 3 bases and the J segment 6 bases; nucleotides outside the gene matches: 6. CDR3 length equals 14 residues. Germline V CDR1 and CDR2: SGHAT, FQNNGV.

The rearrangement uses TRBV6-1 and TRBJ2-5, with 13 positions matching TRBD2. The CDR3 is 18 residues long. Unmatched junction bases numbered 10, after V lost 3 bases and J lost 3 bases. Germline values: CDR1 MNHNS, CDR2 SASEGT. The CDR3 region is CASSDATGLAGPKETQYF. The CDR3 region has the DNA TGTGCCAGCAGTGATGCCACGGGACTAGCGGGACCGAAAGAGACCCAGTACTTC.

Only a few counts were recorded for this clonotype. A junction boundary mismatches the germline segment, possibly from a read error. This chain uses TRBV10-3 with TRBJ2-5, with D possibly being TRBD1 (6 bases). The closer fit of TRBJ2-3 to the DNA end suggests the J call may be wrong. This CDR3 comprises 14 residues. Germline V gives CDR1 ENHRY, CDR2 SYGVKD. The CDR3 region is CAGSGGRDQDTQYF. CDR3 sequence (DNA): TGTGCGGGCAGTGGGGGCCGGGACCAAGATACCCAGTATTTT.

The J gene is TRBJ2-1, the V gene TRBV6-1; possible D gene TRBD1, 5 bases. The tail of the sequence fits TRBJ2-7 better, so the J call may be wrong. Germline loops: CDR1 MNHNS, CDR2 SASEGT. The CDR3 is made up of 16 amino acids. CDR3 residues: CASSEPGLSHSYEQYF. Written as DNA, the CDR3 is TGTGCCAGCAGTGAACCAGGGCTAAGCCACTCCTACGAGCAGTACTTC.

This clonotype was found many times. A clone one base away is much larger, so this may be a read error. The gene calls are TRBV6-5 and TRBJ2-1; possibly TRBD1 for D (6 bases). Germline V CDR1 and CDR2: MNHEY, SVGAGI. The CDR3 is 14 residues long. V lost 4 bases and J lost 10, with 17 bases in between. The CDR3: CASSSPGTNYEQFF. CDR3 DNA: TGTGCCAGCAGTTCCCCCGGGACAAACTACGAGCAGTTCTTC.

This clonotype rates as medium-sized. The V gene is TRBV12-3 or TRBV12-4, the J gene TRBJ2-2, with TRBD2 as a possible D gene (6 bases). The CDR3 has 15 residues. V lost 5 bases to trimming and J lost 4 bases, with 14 bases between them. CDR3 DNA sequence: TGTGCCAGCAGTCCGGGGGTCATGGGCACCGGGGAGCTGTTTTTT. Translation: CASSPGVMGTGELFF.

At least ten counts were recorded for this clonotype. This chain uses TRBV6-1 with TRBJ1-2; no firm D call. CDR3 length equals 12 residues. Trimming cost V 2 bases and J 8 bases, with 9 bases left between them. Looked up from germline, CDR1 is MNHNS and CDR2 is SASEGT. CDR3 loop: CASSETVGGYTF. The CDR3, as DNA: TGTGCCAGCAGTGAAACGGTGGGAGGCTACACCTTC.

With respect to this clonotype: Relative to the germline gene, one junction end is altered; a read error may explain this. The chain uses TRBV10-3 and TRBJ2-5; 7 bases match TRBD1. Germline loops: CDR1 ENHRY, CDR2 SYGVKD. The CDR3 covers 14 residues. CDR3 region: CAGSGDSDPETQYF. The CDR3 DNA reads as TGTGCGGGGAGTGGGGACAGCGACCCAGAGACCCAGTATTTC.

This clonotype was observed at least ten times. The genes are TRBV6-4 and TRBJ2-3, with 10 bases lining up with TRBD1. Trimming cost V 4 bases and J 5 bases; bases outside gene matches: 6. CDR3 size: 15 residues. Germline V gene sequence: CDR1 MRHNA, CDR2 SNTAGT. CDR3 protein: CASSGSRDRGDTQYF. The CDR3 nucleotides are TGTGCCAGCAGTGGCAGCCGGGACAGGGGAGATACGCAGTATTTT.

The chain uses TRBV11-1 and TRBJ2-3, with D hard to call. This CDR3 has 16 residues. The V gene's germline CDR1 is SGHAT and CDR2 FQDESV (reference sequence). The V end lost 5 bases, the J end lost 0 bases, and 15 bases lay between the germline ends. The chain's CDR3 is CASSLKRSPSTDTQYF. CDR3 sequence (DNA): TGTGCCAGCAGCCTGAAGAGGAGTCCTAGCACAGATACGCAGTATTTT.

This clonotype ranks as medium-sized (0.01 to 0.1%). J is TRBJ1-2 and V is TRBV6-1; D is uncertain. The CDR3 totals 13 residues. Germline assignment: CDR1 MNHNS and CDR2 SASEGT. Trimming left V 6 bases short and J 7 bases short, with 15 bases between. For the CDR3, the DNA is TGTGCCAGCAGACTGATTTGGGAATCTGGCTACACCTTC. It codes for CASRLIWESGYTF.

Of note for this clonotype: Mismatch with germline at one junction end may stem from a read error. The chain carries TRBV4-1 and TRBJ2-5; TRBD2 aligns across 10 bases. CDR3 size: 18 residues. CDR1 MGHRA and CDR2 YSYEKL come from the germline V gene. The CDR3 DNA is TGCGCCAGCAGCCGAGCGGGGGGGGGGGGGGGTGACCAAGAGACCCAGTACTTT. Translation: CASSRAGGGGGDQETQYF.